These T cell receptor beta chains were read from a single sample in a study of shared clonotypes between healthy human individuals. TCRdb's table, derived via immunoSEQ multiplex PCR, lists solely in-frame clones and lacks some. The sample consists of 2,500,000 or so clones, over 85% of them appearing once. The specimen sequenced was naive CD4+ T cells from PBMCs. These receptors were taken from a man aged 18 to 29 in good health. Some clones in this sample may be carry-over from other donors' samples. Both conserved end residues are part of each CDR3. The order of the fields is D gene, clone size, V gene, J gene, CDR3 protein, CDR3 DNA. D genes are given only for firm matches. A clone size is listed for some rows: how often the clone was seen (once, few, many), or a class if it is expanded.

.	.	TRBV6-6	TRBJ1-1	CATSDRRGTEAFF	TGTGCCACCAGCGATAGACGAGGCACTGAAGCTTTCTTT
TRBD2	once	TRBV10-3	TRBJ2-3	CAIRASGTSTDTQYF	TGTGCCATCAGGGCTAGCGGGACTAGCACAGATACGCAGTATTTT
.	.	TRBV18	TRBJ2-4	CASSPPTRAKNIQYF	TGTGCCAGCTCACCACCTACCAGGGCCAAAAACATTCAGTACTTC
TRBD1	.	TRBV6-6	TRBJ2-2	CASTPGGRNTGELFF	TGTGCCAGCACCCCAGGGGGTAGGAACACCGGGGAGCTGTTTTTT
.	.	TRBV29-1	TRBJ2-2	CSAGLLKSGELFF	TGCAGCGCGGGACTCTTGAAATCCGGGGAGCTGTTTTTT
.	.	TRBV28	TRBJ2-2	CASSSLGPIGPGELFF	TGTGCCAGCAGTTCCCTGGGGCCCATCGGTCCCGGGGAGCTGTTTTTT
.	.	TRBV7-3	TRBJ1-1	CASSFQGITEAFF	TGTGCCAGCAGCTTCCAGGGGATCACTGAAGCTTTCTTT
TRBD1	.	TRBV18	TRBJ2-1	CASSPGTVYNEQFF	TGTGCCAGCTCACCCGGGACAGTTTACAATGAGCAGTTCTTC
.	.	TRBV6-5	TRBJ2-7	CASSYETPPVYEQYF	TGTGCCAGCAGTTACGAGACACCTCCTGTCTACGAGCAGTACTTC
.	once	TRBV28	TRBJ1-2	CATGQPGTYGYTF	TGTGCCACCGGACAGCCAGGGACGTATGGCTACACCTTC
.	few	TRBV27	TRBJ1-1	CASSLLGRANTEAFF	TGTGCCAGCAGTTTATTGGGCAGGGCGAACACTGAAGCTTTCTTT
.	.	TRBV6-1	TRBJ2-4	CASSVGGTDALKYF	TGTGCCAGCAGTGTTGGGGGGACCGACGCATTGAAGTACTTC
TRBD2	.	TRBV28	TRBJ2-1	CASRRLATRFDEQFF	TGTGCCAGCAGGAGACTAGCGACTAGATTTGATGAGCAGTTCTTC
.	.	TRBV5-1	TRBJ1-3	CASSLAGPSRGNTIYF	TGCGCCAGCAGCTTGGCAGGCCCCTCGCGGGGAAACACCATATATTTT
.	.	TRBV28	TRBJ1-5	CASSWTQPQHF	TGTGCCAGCAGTTGGACTCAGCCCCAGCATTTT
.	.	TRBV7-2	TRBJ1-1	CASSLEGSRNTEAFF	TGTGCCAGCAGCTTAGAGGGGAGCAGGAACACTGAAGCTTTCTTT
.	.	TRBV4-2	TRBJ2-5	CASSQEAGTGETQYF	TGTGCCAGCAGCCAAGAGGCGGGGACTGGAGAGACCCAGTACTTC
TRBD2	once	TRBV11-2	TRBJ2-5	CASSPGLAGETQYF	TGTGCCAGCAGCCCGGGACTAGCGGGAGAGACCCAGTACTTC
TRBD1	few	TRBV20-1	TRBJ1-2	CSPDRGLGYTF	TGCAGTCCCGACAGGGGGCTTGGCTACACCTTC
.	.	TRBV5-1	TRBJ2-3	CASNGGPPTDTQYF	TGCGCCAGCAATGGGGGCCCCCCTACAGATACGCAGTATTTT
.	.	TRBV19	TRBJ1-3	CASSLGRWDGVNTIYF	TGTGCCAGTAGCCTCGGAAGGTGGGACGGGGTGAACACCATATATTTT
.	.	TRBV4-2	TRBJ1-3	CASSQRPEGHGGNTIYF	TGTGCCAGCAGCCAACGTCCGGAGGGGCATGGGGGAAACACCATATATTTT
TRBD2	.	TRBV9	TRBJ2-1	CASSAGTSYNEQFF	TGTGCCAGCAGCGCCGGGACTAGCTACAATGAGCAGTTCTTC
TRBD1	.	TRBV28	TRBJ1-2	CASSRGQGNYGYTF	TGTGCCAGCAGCAGGGGACAGGGTAACTATGGCTACACCTTC
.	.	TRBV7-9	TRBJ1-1	CASSLGANTEAFF	TGTGCCAGCAGCTTAGGGGCAAACACTGAAGCTTTCTTT